The 32 T cell receptor beta chains below were found in one sample sequenced in a study of response to subunit inactivated influenza vaccine. MiXCR was run by TCRdb on the RT-PCR reads, yielding one entry per CDR3 protein. Seen here are hundreds of thousands of distinct CDR3 sequences, about 15% observed once, and the top ten hold around a tenth. The input for sequencing was PBMCs from blood, taken approximately 13 days after vaccination. The receptor source for this set is a man aged 45-65 years who received an inactivated influenza vaccine.

This clonotype occurred a few times. This chain links TRBV6-1 with TRBJ2-2; D gene uncertain. Deletions cut 7 bases from V and 7 bases from J, with 16 bases between. The CDR3 is made up of 14 amino acids. Germline CDR1 MNHNS, CDR2 SASEGT. CDR3 residues: CASIRHPVDGELFF. The DNA of the CDR3 is TGTGCCAGCATCCGACACCCGGTTGACGGGGAGCTGTTTTTT.

This clonotype was recorded a few times. The chain recombines TRBV12-3 or TRBV12-4 with TRBJ1-2; 8 bases fit TRBD1. The CDR3 totals 16 residues. V dropped 5 bases and J dropped 7; count of bases not matched to a gene: 15. Written as DNA, the CDR3 is TGTGCCAGCAGTCTCAGACAGGGGCAGGTGGTAGGTGGCTACACCTTC. Protein product: CASSLRQGQVVGGYTF.

This clonotype was detected only a few times. V and J are TRBV6-1 and TRBJ2-7; 7 bases are shared with TRBD1. The trim removed 7 bases at V and 4 bases at J, leaving 10 bases unmatched. The germline CDR1 and CDR2 sequences are MNHNS and SASEGT. The CDR3 totals 14 residues. CDR3 DNA: TGTGCCAGCAAGTGGCGACAGGGAGCGTACGAGCAGTACTTC. This translates into CASKWRQGAYEQYF.

This chain connects TRBV15 to TRBJ1-5; D is unclear. The V gene lost 0 bases and the J gene lost 7 bases, with 7 bases spanning the gap. CDR3 length equals 13 residues. Germline CDR1 is LNHNV and CDR2 is YYDKDF (reference sequence). CDR3 region: CATSRDRYQPQHF. The DNA for the CDR3 is TGTGCCACCAGCAGAGATCGGTACCAGCCCCAGCATTTT.

V gene TRBV12-3 or TRBV12-4 combines with J gene TRBJ2-3; TRBD2 matches 9 bases. This CDR3 has 15 residues. V lost 6 bases, J lost 7 bases, and 11 bases stayed unmatched. CDR3 region: CASSPGLAFTNTQYF. Here the CDR3 DNA reads TGTGCCAGCAGCCCGGGACTAGCATTTACAAATACGCAGTATTTT.

This clonotype came up a few times. The rearrangement links TRBV29-1 to TRBJ2-7; 7 positions agree with TRBD1. The CDR3 contains 15 residues. Trimming at V came to 0 bases and at J to 0 bases, leaving 5 bases not matched to a gene. From germline, CDR1 is SQVTM and CDR2 ANQGSEA. This CDR3 is CSVEEGQSTSYEQYF. CDR3 in DNA: TGCAGCGTTGAAGAGGGACAGTCTACCTCCTACGAGCAGTACTTC.

The V and J genes are TRBV29-1 and TRBJ2-1, with a tentative D call TRBD2 (5 bases). CDR3 length: 14 amino acids. Germline V gene data show CDR1 as SQVTM and CDR2 as ANQGSEA. Trimming took 1 base from V and 4 from J, leaving 11 bases between them. Here the CDR3 reads CSVEGLAEYNEQFF. CDR3 DNA sequence: TGCAGCGTTGAAGGGCTAGCAGAGTACAATGAGCAGTTCTTC.

The chain couples TRBV5-1 to TRBJ2-2; D might be TRBD2 (6 bases). The ends were cut back, 0 bases at V and 3 bases at J, with 12 bases in the middle. This CDR3 is 16 amino acids long. Germline V gene sequence: CDR1 SGHRS, CDR2 YFSETQ. The chain's CDR3 is CASSLVPGGDTGELFF. DNA of the CDR3: TGCGCCAGCAGCTTGGTTCCCGGGGGAGACACCGGGGAGCTGTTTTTT.

This clonotype has more than one count but fewer than ten. The chain uses TRBV10-3 and TRBJ1-1, with 7 positions matching TRBD1. This CDR3 region has 14 residues. Germline assignment: CDR1 ENHRY and CDR2 SYGVKD. The V segment lost 2 bases and the J segment 4 bases; nucleotides outside the gene matches: 4. Written as DNA, the CDR3 is TGTGCCATCAGTGAGGACAGGGAGGTCACTGAAGCTTTCTTT. This sequence encodes CAISEDREVTEAFF.

In this sample, this clonotype turned up a few times. The rearrangement joins TRBV20-1 to TRBJ2-4, with TRBD2 matching 14 bases. Losses at the gene ends were 1 base for V and 1 base for J; bases not matched to a gene: 12. The CDR3 sequence is 20 residues long. Germline assignment: CDR1 DFQATT and CDR2 SNEGSKA (reference sequence). The CDR3 DNA is TGCAGTGCTAGAGGCCCGGGACTAGCGGGAGCCGGAGAGGCCAAAAACATTCAGTACTTC. Translation gives CSARGPGLAGAGEAKNIQYF.

The chain has TRBV6-5 and TRBJ2-7; 7 bases line up with TRBD1. There are 16 residues in the CDR3. Germline CDR1 is MNHEY and CDR2 is SVGAGI. Germline trimming cut 2 bases from V and 6 bases from J; bases unmatched to any gene: 13. The CDR3 DNA reads TGTGCCAGCAGTTACAGGACCGGGACAGACGTCCTCGAGCAGTACTTC. Translation gives CASSYRTGTDVLEQYF.

In this sample, this clonotype turned up a few times. The V gene is TRBV11-1, the J gene TRBJ2-1, with 7 bases matching TRBD2. The CDR3 contains 13 residues. Unmatched junction bases numbered 6, after V lost 5 bases and J lost 8 bases. Germline loops: CDR1 SGHAT, CDR2 FQDESV (reference sequence). In DNA, the CDR3 is TGTGCCAGCAGCAGACTAGCCCAGGATGAGCAGTTCTTC. Encoded protein: CASSRLAQDEQFF.

V is TRBV5-1 and J is TRBJ2-7, with 8 bases fitting TRBD2. The CDR3 is 15 residues long. CDR1 is SGHRS and CDR2 is YFSETQ in the germline V gene. The V segment lost 4 bases and the J segment 2 bases; nucleotides outside the gene matches: 8. The CDR3 bases are TGCGCCAGCAGCGGAACTAGCGGAGGAGCCTACGAGCAGTACTTC. Its translation: CASSGTSGGAYEQYF.

The chain employs TRBV6-5 and TRBJ2-7; D may correspond to TRBD1 or TRBD2 (5 bases each). This CDR3 is built from 14 residues. V was trimmed by 2 bases and J by 3 bases, leaving 11 bases between them. Germline lookup yields CDR1 MNHEY and CDR2 SVGAGI. CDR3 nucleotide sequence: TGTGCCAGCAGTTACCTGGGACCGTTCTACGAGCAGTACTTC. Amino acid sequence: CASSYLGPFYEQYF.

The CDR3 spells CSVEDLRASLANTEAFF. CDR3 nucleotide sequence: TGCAGCGTTGAAGATCTTAGAGCGTCCCTAGCGAACACTGAAGCTTTCTTT. This sequence joins TRBV29-1 and TRBJ1-1; D is unresolved. This CDR3 contains 17 residues. The V gene lost 0 bases and the J gene lost 1 base, with 18 bases spanning the gap. Germline assignment: CDR1 SQVTM and CDR2 ANQGSEA.

The table lists this clonotype with a few counts. The chain carries TRBV7-2 and TRBJ1-2, with D tentatively TRBD1 (6 bases). V lost 2 bases and J 4 bases, leaving 17 bases between the germline ends. The V gene's germline CDR1 is SGHTA and CDR2 FQGNSA. The CDR3 runs to 16 residues. CDR3 sequence (DNA): TGTGCCAGCAGCTTAAACTACAGGGACTGGGGCTATGGCTACACCTTC. This codes for CASSLNYRDWGYGYTF.

This clonotype was picked up a small number of times. J is TRBJ2-5 and V is TRBV7-2; TRBD2 is a possible D gene (6 bases). CDR1 is SGHTA, CDR2 FQGNSA, per germline. V was pared by 2 bases and J by 1 base, with 17 bases between. This CDR3 has 17 residues. CDR3 nucleotides: TGTGCCAGCAGCTTAATGCCGCTAGCGCGAATCCAAGAGACCCAGTACTTC. It translates to CASSLMPLARIQETQYF.

This clonotype was recorded a few times. The chain carries TRBV12-3 or TRBV12-4 and TRBJ1-5; D possibly corresponds to TRBD1 (5 bases). Trimming cost V 3 bases and J 4 bases, with 13 bases left between them. The CDR3 length is 15 residues. DNA for the CDR3: TGTGCCAGCAGTTTGAGTTCAGGGTGGAATCAGCCCCAGCATTTT. Its protein product is CASSLSSGWNQPQHF.

This clonotype was counted between two and nine times. CDR3 protein: CATGDYAETQYF. The CDR3 nucleotides are TGTGCCACGGGGGACTACGCAGAGACCCAGTACTTC. The V gene is TRBV24-1, the J gene TRBJ2-5, with 7 bases aligning to TRBD2. Germline CDR1 and CDR2: KGHDR and SFDVKD. CDR3 length: 12 amino acids. With 10 bases clipped from V and 4 bases from J, the junction kept 5 bases outside the gene matches.

In this sample, this clonotype turned up a few times. This chain connects TRBV2 to TRBJ1-1; D remains ambiguous. The V gene's germline CDR1 is SNHLY and CDR2 FYNNEI. V was pared by 6 bases and J by 1 base, with 12 bases between. The CDR3 contains 14 residues. For the CDR3, the DNA is TGTGCCAGCAGCGCCGGGATTCAGAACACTGAAGCTTTCTTT. Protein sequence: CASSAGIQNTEAFF. The full variable domain, its missing parts supplied by reference TRBV2 and TRBJ1-1, is EPEVTQTPSHQVTQMGQEVILRCVPISNHLYFYWYRQILGQKVEFLVSFYNNEISEKSEIFDDQFSVERPDGSNFTLKIRSTKLEDSAMYFCASSAGIQNTEAFFGQGTRLTVV.

This clonotype was recorded a few times. The V call is TRBV14, the J call TRBJ2-2; D not resolved. This CDR3 is 12 amino acids long. Between the trimmed V and J ends, which lost 4 bases and 8 bases, there was a span of 8 bases. Looked up from germline, CDR1 is SGHDN and CDR2 is FVKESK. As DNA, the CDR3 is TGTGCCAGCAGCCTACGCTGGGGGGAGCTGTTTTTT. Encoded protein: CASSLRWGELFF.

The chain recombines TRBV12-3 or TRBV12-4 with TRBJ2-3; TRBD2 matches 9 bases. The CDR3 spans 14 residues. Trimming at V came to 2 bases and at J to 4 bases, leaving 1 base not matched to a gene. The CDR3 region has the DNA TGTGCCAGCAGTTTAACTAGCGGGTCAGATACGCAGTATTTT. Protein sequence: CASSLTSGSDTQYF.

V gene TRBV5-1 combines with J gene TRBJ2-1; 7 nucleotides align to TRBD2. There are 15 residues in the CDR3. Germline loops: CDR1 SGHRS, CDR2 YFSETQ. The V gene end was trimmed by 3 bases and the J gene end by 3 bases; junction bases not matched to a gene: 6. The CDR3 coding sequence is TGCGCCAGCAGCTACCCCGGGACTAACTACAATGAGCAGTTCTTC. Amino acid sequence: CASSYPGTNYNEQFF.

The rearrangement links TRBV5-1 to TRBJ2-7, with D perhaps TRBD1 (6 bases). This CDR3 contains 14 residues. The germline V and J ends were trimmed by 3 bases and 9 bases, with 19 bases remaining between them. Per germline, CDR1 SGHRS and CDR2 YFSETQ. Written as DNA, the CDR3 is TGCGCCAGCAGCTGGACCACAGGGAATGAAGCGCAGTACTTC. The encoded protein is CASSWTTGNEAQYF.

Here the CDR3 DNA reads TGTGCCAGCAGTGTCGGGACAGGGGGCCCAAATGAGCAGTTCTTC. It translates to CASSVGTGGPNEQFF. This chain connects TRBV6-1 to TRBJ2-1, with 12 bases fitting TRBD1. Germline CDR1 reads MNHNS; CDR2 reads SASEGT. V trimming: 4 bases; J trimming: 7 bases; junction bases outside the gene matches: 5. CDR3 length: 15 amino acids.

The V and J genes are TRBV6-1 and TRBJ2-3; 8 positions match TRBD1. Germline V gene sequence: CDR1 MNHNS, CDR2 SASEGT. V lost 4 bases to trimming and J lost 4 bases; unmatched junction nucleotides: 10. The CDR3 contains 16 residues. In nucleotides, the CDR3 is TGTGCCAGCAGTGCAGGGGGCCGTCTTTCTCCAGATACGCAGTATTTT. The encoded protein is CASSAGGRLSPDTQYF.

This clonotype was counted only a few times. The V call is TRBV5-1, the J call TRBJ2-7; 11 nucleotides line up with TRBD2. CDR1 and CDR2 from the germline V gene are SGHRS and YFSETQ. The CDR3 loop spans 16 amino acids. J lost 1 base, V lost 4 bases, and 7 bases had no gene match. The CDR3 is CASSARLAGNSYEQYF. The CDR3 region has the DNA TGCGCCAGCAGCGCCAGACTAGCGGGAAATTCCTACGAGCAGTACTTC.

Sample share makes this clonotype medium-sized. The genes are TRBV6-6 and TRBJ2-2, with D uncertain. Between the trimmed V and J ends, which lost 10 bases and 4 bases, there was a span of 13 bases. CDR1 and CDR2 from the germline V gene are MNHNY and SVGAGI (reference sequence). CDR3 length: 13 residues. CDR3 region: CAIQQWGTGELFF. Here the CDR3 DNA reads TGTGCCATCCAGCAATGGGGCACCGGGGAGCTGTTTTTT.

The sample holds many counts of this clonotype. V usage is TRBV7-6 and J usage is TRBJ1-1, with D possibly being TRBD1 (5 bases). The CDR3 contains 14 residues. Germline V gene lookup returns CDR1 SGHVS and CDR2 FNYEAQ. The germline V and J ends were trimmed by 3 bases and 1 base, with 9 bases remaining between them. The CDR3 DNA reads TGTGCCAGCAGCTTCCAGGGTTGGAACACTGAAGCTTTCTTT. Its translation is CASSFQGWNTEAFF.

This clonotype was detected a few times. The V and J genes are TRBV4-2 and TRBJ2-1; D assignment may be TRBD1 or TRBD2 (6 bases each). CDR1 is LGHNA, CDR2 YNFKEQ, per germline. V was shortened by 0 bases and J by 1 base, with 10 bases between the two germline ends. This CDR3 contains 16 residues. The CDR3 loop reads CASSQDRGGSYNEQFF. Written as DNA, the CDR3 is TGTGCCAGCAGCCAAGACAGGGGAGGATCCTACAATGAGCAGTTCTTC.

The V and J genes are TRBV9 and TRBJ2-3; TRBD2 might be the D (6 bases). Trimming removed 4 bases at V and 2 bases at J, with 11 bases between. The CDR3 sequence is 14 residues long. Germline-derived CDR1 and CDR2 are SGDLS and YYNGEE. The CDR3 protein is CASSSRGTTDTQYF. The CDR3 region has the DNA TGTGCCAGCAGCTCGCGGGGAACCACAGATACGCAGTATTTT. Full variable domain (missing parts from reference TRBV9 and TRBJ2-3): DSGVTQTPKHLITATGQRVTLRCSPRSGDLSVYWYQQSLDQGLQFLIQYYNGEERAKGNILERFSAQQFPDLHSELNLSSLELGDSALYFCASSSRGTTDTQYFGPGTRLTVL.

This chain joins TRBV6-5 and TRBJ2-1; tentative D call: TRBD2 (6 bases). The CDR3 length is 15 residues. CDR1 and CDR2 (germline): MNHEY, SVGAGI. V was cut by 0 bases and J by 9 bases, with 15 bases left in between. Written as DNA, the CDR3 is TGTGCCAGCAGTTACTCAACGCCGGGGGTGGTTGAGCAGTTCTTC. Residues: CASSYSTPGVVEQFF.